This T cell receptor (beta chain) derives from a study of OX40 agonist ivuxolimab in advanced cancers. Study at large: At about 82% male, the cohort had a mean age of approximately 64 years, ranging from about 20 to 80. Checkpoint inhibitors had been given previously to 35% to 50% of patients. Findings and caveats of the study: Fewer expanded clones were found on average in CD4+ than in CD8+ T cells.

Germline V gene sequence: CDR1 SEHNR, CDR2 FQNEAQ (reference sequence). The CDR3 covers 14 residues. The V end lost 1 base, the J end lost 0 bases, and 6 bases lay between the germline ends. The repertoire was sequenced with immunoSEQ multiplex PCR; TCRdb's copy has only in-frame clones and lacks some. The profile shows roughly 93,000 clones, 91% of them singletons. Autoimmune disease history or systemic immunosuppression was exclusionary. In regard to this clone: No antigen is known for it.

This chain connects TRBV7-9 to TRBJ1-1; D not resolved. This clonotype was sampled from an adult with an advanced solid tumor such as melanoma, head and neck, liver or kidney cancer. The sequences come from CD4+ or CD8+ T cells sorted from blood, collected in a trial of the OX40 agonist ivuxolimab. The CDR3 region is CASSLESVNTEAFF. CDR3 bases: TGTGCCAGCAGCTTAGAGTCGGTGAACACTGAAGCTTTCTTT.